This T cell receptor beta chain was identified during a study of neoadjuvant anti-PD-1 for oral cavity cancer. Across the study: Patients without progression got a fourth dose around day 43.

This clone was counted once. Its antigen is as yet unknown. Germline V gene sequence: CDR1 SGHVS, CDR2 FQNEAQ. The CDR3 length is 14 residues. V gave up 5 bases and J gave up 6 bases; unmatched junction bases: 6. Sample time point: after neoadjuvant nivolumab, at surgical resection. Patients had newly diagnosed, untreated stage II-IVA oral cavity squamous cell carcinoma. General observations from the study: Treg/Th17 ratio rose with pretreatment blood and fell with post-treatment tumor TCRbeta clonality.

The table came from immunoSEQ multiplex PCR; TCRdb's copy has only in-frame clones and leaves some out. This table has about 68,000 clones, roughly 84% appearing once. The chain combines TRBV7-8 with TRBJ1-5; 8 bases map to TRBD1. This receptor was identified in a person between 40 and 85 years old with oral cavity squamous cell carcinoma. The specimen comprised PBMCs, sampled after nivolumab (anti-PD-1) treatment. The CDR3 sequence: CASSGQGIAQPQHF. DNA of the CDR3: TGTGCCAGCAGCGGACAGGGAATAGCTCAGCCCCAGCATTTT.